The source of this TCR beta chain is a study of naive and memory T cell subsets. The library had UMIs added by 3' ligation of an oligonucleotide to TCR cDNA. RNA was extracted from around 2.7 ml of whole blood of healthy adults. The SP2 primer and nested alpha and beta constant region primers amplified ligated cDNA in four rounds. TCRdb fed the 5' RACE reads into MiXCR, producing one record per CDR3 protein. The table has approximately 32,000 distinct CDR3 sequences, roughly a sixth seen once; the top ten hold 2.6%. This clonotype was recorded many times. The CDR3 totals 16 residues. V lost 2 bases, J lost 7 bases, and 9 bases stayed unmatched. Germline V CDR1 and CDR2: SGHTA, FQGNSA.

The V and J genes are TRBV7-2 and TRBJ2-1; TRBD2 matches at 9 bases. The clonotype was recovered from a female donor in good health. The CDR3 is CASSLRGRGGQNEQFF. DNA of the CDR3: TGTGCCAGCAGCTTAAGGGGGCGGGGGGGCCAAAATGAGCAGTTCTTC. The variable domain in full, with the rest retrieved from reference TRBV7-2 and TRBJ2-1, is GAGVSQSPSNKVTEKGKDVELRCDPISGHTALYWYRQSLGQGLEFLIYFQGNSAPDKSGLPSDRFSAERTGGSVSTLTIQRTQQEDSAVYLCASSLRGRGGQNEQFFGPGTRLTVL.